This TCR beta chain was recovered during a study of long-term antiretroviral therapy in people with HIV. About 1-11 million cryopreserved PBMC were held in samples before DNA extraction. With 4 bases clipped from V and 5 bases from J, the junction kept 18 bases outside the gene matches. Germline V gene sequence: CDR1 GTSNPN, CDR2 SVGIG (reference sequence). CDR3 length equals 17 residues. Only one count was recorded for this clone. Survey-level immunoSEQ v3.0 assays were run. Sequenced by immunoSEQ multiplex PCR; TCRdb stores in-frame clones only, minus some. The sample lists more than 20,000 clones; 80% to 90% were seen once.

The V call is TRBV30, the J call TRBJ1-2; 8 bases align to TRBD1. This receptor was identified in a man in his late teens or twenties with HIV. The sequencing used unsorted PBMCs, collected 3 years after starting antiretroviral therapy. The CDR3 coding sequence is TGTGCCTGGACTCTAAAACAAAGCAGGGGGCGCGGGTATGGCTACACCTTC. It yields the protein CAWTLKQSRGRGYGYTF.